What follows are 24 T cell receptor beta chains derived from one specimen sequenced in a study of PD-L1 blockade in urothelial cancer. As for time point: peripheral blood 6 weeks after treatment start. The table came from immunoSEQ multiplex PCR; TCRdb's copy has only in-frame clones and leaves some out. Found here are some 120,000 clones, approximately 90% of them singletons; the top ten hold less than 5%. The specimen was PBMCs, collected around atezolizumab (anti-PD-L1) treatment. The receptor set was obtained from a man aged 55 to 70 with urothelial cancer.

The chain joins TRBV7-8 to TRBJ1-5; no clear D. With 0 bases removed from V and 6 bases from J, the gap between germline ends came to 6 bases. Germline V gives CDR1 SGHVS, CDR2 FQNEAQ. This CDR3 comprises 13 residues. The CDR3 DNA follows: TGTGCCAGCAGCTTAGCAGGAGCTCAGCCCCAGCATTTT. Its translation: CASSLAGAQPQHF. The full variable domain, rest sourced from reference TRBV7-8 and TRBJ1-5, is GAGVSQSPRYKVAKRGQDVALRCDPISGHVSLFWYQQALGQGPEFLTYFQNEAQLDKSGLPSDRFFAERPEGSVSTLKIQRTQQEDSAVYLCASSLAGAQPQHFGDGTRLSIL.

Comments on this clone: Sequence at one end of the junction differs from germline and may be a read error. The gene calls are TRBV2 and TRBJ2-1, with 14 bases fitting TRBD2. This CDR3 is built from 14 residues. CDR1 is SNHLY, CDR2 FYNNEI, per germline. The CDR3 is CASSPGLAGVVGLF. The CDR3 nucleotides are TGTGCCAGCAGTCCGGGACTAGCGGGAGTGGTGGGACTCTTC.

The chain has TRBV7-2 and TRBJ2-7; the match to TRBD2 covers 11 bases. Germline values: CDR1 SGHTA, CDR2 FQGNSA. Trimming took 5 bases from V and 3 from J; bases not matched to a gene: 6. The CDR3 has 15 residues. The CDR3 region is CASSLAGTSGYEQYF. The CDR3 DNA reads as TGTGCCAGCAGCCTCGCGGGGACTAGCGGCTACGAGCAGTACTTC. Full variable domain (rest looked up from reference TRBV7-2 and TRBJ2-7): GAGVSQSPSNKVTEKGKDVELRCDPISGHTALYWYRQSLGQGLEFLIYFQGNSAPDKSGLPSDRFSAERTGGSVSTLTIQRTQQEDSAVYLCASSLAGTSGYEQYFGPGTRLTVT.

The chain is built from TRBV5-1 and TRBJ1-2; TRBD1 aligns across 7 bases. CDR3 length: 15 amino acids. Germline CDR1 reads SGHRS; CDR2 reads YFSETQ. The ends lost 4 bases at V and 0 bases at J; junction bases unmatched: 6. The DNA for the CDR3 is TGCGCCAGCAGCGTTAACAGGGGTTCTAACTATGGCTACACCTTC. It codes for CASSVNRGSNYGYTF.

This clone was seen just once. The CDR3: CASSSLLAGDSTDTQYF. The CDR3 coding sequence is TGCGCCAGCAGCTCATTACTAGCGGGGGACAGCACAGATACGCAGTATTTT. V usage is TRBV5-1 and J usage is TRBJ2-3; 11 nucleotides agree with TRBD2. The V gene's germline CDR1 is SGHRS and CDR2 YFSETQ. This CDR3 contains 17 residues. V lost 3 bases and J lost 0; bases outside the gene matches: 6.

This clone was seen once. This sequence joins TRBV29-1 and TRBJ2-7; 11 bases are a match to TRBD1. This CDR3 is 15 amino acids long. V lost 5 bases, J lost 0 bases, and 6 bases stayed unmatched. Germline V CDR1 and CDR2: SQVTM, ANQGSEA. The CDR3 reads CSVSGGTGGSYEQYF. Here the CDR3 DNA reads TGCAGCGTTTCCGGAGGGACAGGGGGCTCCTACGAGCAGTACTTC.

The chain employs TRBV5-1 and TRBJ1-2; 12 nucleotides line up with TRBD1. The CDR3 spans 17 residues. V shed 4 bases and J 4 bases; nucleotides not matched to a gene: 11. Germline CDR1 SGHRS, CDR2 YFSETQ. This CDR3 is CASSPGTGGLLFYGYTF. The CDR3 DNA is TGCGCCAGCAGCCCAGGGACAGGGGGCCTATTATTCTATGGCTACACCTTC.

The chain recombines TRBV19 with TRBJ1-5; the D gene is possibly TRBD1 (5 bases). CDR3 length: 16 amino acids. Looked up from germline, CDR1 is LNHDA and CDR2 is SQIVND (reference sequence). The V end was cut by 5 bases, the J end by 0 bases, with 14 bases between. CDR3: CASSSRGTGSNQPQHF. The CDR3 coding sequence is TGTGCCAGTAGTTCCCGGGGGACGGGTAGCAATCAGCCCCAGCATTTT. Full variable domain (outside the CDR3, taken from reference TRBV19 and TRBJ1-5): DGGITQSPKYLFRKEGQNVTLSCEQNLNHDAMYWYRQDPGQGLRLIYYSQIVNDFQKGDIAEGYSVSREKKESFPLTVTSAQKNPTAFYLCASSSRGTGSNQPQHFGDGTRLSIL.

The V gene is TRBV15, the J gene TRBJ1-3; D is uncertain. Trimming removed 6 bases at V and 0 bases at J, with 18 bases between. The germline V gene has CDR1 LNHNV and CDR2 YYDKDF (reference sequence). The CDR3 contains 17 residues. In DNA form, the CDR3 reads TGTGCCACCAGACCGAACAGCGGCATAATCTCTGGAAACACCATATATTTT. It encodes CATRPNSGIISGNTIYF.

The rearrangement links TRBV28 to TRBJ2-7; 11 nucleotides line up with TRBD2. Germline CDR1 MDHEN, CDR2 SYDVKM. The CDR3 runs 14 residues. V lost 6 bases and J lost 7; bases outside the gene matches: 8. DNA of the CDR3: TGTGCCAGCAGACCCGGGACTAGCGGAATGGAGCAGTACTTC. This codes for CASRPGTSGMEQYF.

This sequence joins TRBV12-5 and TRBJ2-1; 9 bases align to TRBD1. This CDR3 is 13 amino acids long. Germline lookup yields CDR1 LGHNT and CDR2 FRNRAP. The V segment lost 6 bases and the J segment 8 bases; nucleotides outside the gene matches: 5. The DNA for the CDR3 is TGTGCTAGTGGGAAGGACAGGGGCTATGAGCAGTTCTTC. It yields the protein CASGKDRGYEQFF. Full variable domain (remainder filled in from reference TRBV12-5 and TRBJ2-1): DARVTQTPRHKVTEMGQEVTMRCQPILGHNTVFWYRQTMMQGLELLAYFRNRAPLDDSGMPKDRFSAEMPDATLATLKIQPSEPRDSAVYFCASGKDRGYEQFFGPGTRLTVL.

The chain employs TRBV7-2 and TRBJ2-6, with TRBD1 matching 8 bases. The CDR3 is made up of 16 amino acids. Germline V lookup: CDR1 SGHTA, CDR2 FQGNSA. Germline trimming cut 8 bases from V and 4 bases from J; bases unmatched to any gene: 10. The CDR3 region is CASGAQGAVGANVLTF. The CDR3 region has the DNA TGTGCCAGCGGGGCCCAGGGGGCAGTCGGGGCCAACGTCCTGACTTTC.

The chain has TRBV1 and TRBJ2-7; the table's D call, TRBD2, was not checked against the DNA. TRBV1 is annotated as a pseudogene. The CDR3 sequence is 15 residues long. The CDR3 bases are TGCACCAGCAGCGGACGGAGTAGCGGGGTGGAGGAGCAGTACTTC. This sequence encodes CTSSGRSSGVEEQYF.

The chain uses TRBV11-2 and TRBJ2-1; 16 bases are shared with TRBD2. The germline gives CDR1 SGHAT, CDR2 FQNNGV. After removal of 0 bases from V and 4 bases from J, the junction contained 9 bases not matched to a gene. This CDR3 region has 20 residues. The CDR3 sequence: CASSLDFGTSGRAGYNEQFF. In DNA, the CDR3 is TGTGCCAGCAGCTTAGATTTTGGGACTAGCGGGAGGGCCGGATACAATGAGCAGTTCTTC.

The chain uses TRBV28 and TRBJ2-7; TRBD2 is a possible D gene (5 bases). The V end was cut by 4 bases, the J end by 5 bases, with 21 bases between. Germline CDR1 MDHEN, CDR2 SYDVKM. CDR3 length: 16 residues. The CDR3 coding sequence is TGTGCCAGCAGTTCGGGTGCTAGCCAAAAGAGCCACGAGCAGTACTTC. Amino acid sequence: CASSSGASQKSHEQYF.

The rearrangement uses TRBV6-6 and TRBJ1-5; 8 bases agree with TRBD1. This CDR3 comprises 15 residues. Germline V CDR1 and CDR2: MNHNY, SVGAGI (reference sequence). V dropped 6 bases and J dropped 4; count of bases not matched to a gene: 8. CDR3: CASSRDRPMNQPQHF. The CDR3, as DNA: TGTGCCAGCAGCCGGGACAGGCCAATGAATCAGCCCCAGCATTTT.

This chain links TRBV12-2 with TRBJ1-4; TRBD1 reflects the table's D call only, with no check against the DNA. TRBV12-2 is recorded as a pseudogene. CDR3 length equals 16 residues. CDR3 sequence: CASRSPRTVRDEKLFF. In DNA, the CDR3 is TGTGCAAGTCGCTCCCCCCGGACAGTGAGGGATGAAAAACTGTTTTTT.

This chain uses TRBV6-1 with TRBJ2-3; 11 bases are shared with TRBD2. Per the germline V gene, CDR1 is MNHNS and CDR2 is SASEGT. There are 15 residues in the CDR3. J was trimmed by 2 bases and V by 5 bases; bases with no gene match: 3. The CDR3 DNA follows: TGTGCCAGCAGTCCGACTAGCGGGGTCACAGATACGCAGTATTTT. Translated, it gives CASSPTSGVTDTQYF.

The V and J genes are TRBV28 and TRBJ2-3; the match to TRBD1 covers 8 bases. The germline V gene has CDR1 MDHEN and CDR2 SYDVKM. The CDR3 has 15 residues. Trimming took 2 bases from V and 9 from J; bases not matched to a gene: 10. Here the CDR3 reads CASSLGVGRGQTQYF. In nucleotides, the CDR3 is TGTGCCAGCAGTTTAGGGGTGGGCAGGGGGCAGACGCAGTATTTT.

The J gene is TRBJ2-3, the V gene TRBV15; 7 nucleotides match TRBD1. The V and J ends lost 3 bases and 4 bases, in that order; junction bases with no gene match: 4. CDR1 and CDR2 (germline): LNHNV, YYDKDF (reference sequence). CDR3 length: 14 residues. In nucleotides, the CDR3 is TGTGCCACCAGCAGCTACAGGGGTCCAGATACGCAGTATTTT. Protein product: CATSSYRGPDTQYF. The full variable domain, with the rest looked up from reference TRBV15 and TRBJ2-3, is DAMVIQNPRYQVTQFGKPVTLSCSQTLNHNVMYWYQQKSSQAPKLLFHYYDKDFNNEADTPDNFQSRRPNTSFCFLDIRSPGLGDTAMYLCATSSYRGPDTQYFGPGTRLTVL.

The V and J genes are TRBV29-1 and TRBJ2-5; D might be TRBD2 (7 bases). Between the trimmed V and J ends, which lost 7 bases and 4 bases, there was a span of 19 bases. Germline V gene data show CDR1 as SQVTM and CDR2 as ANQGSEA. CDR3 size: 14 residues. The CDR3 protein is CSEIRSGGGETQYF. The CDR3 DNA is TGCAGCGAAATTAGATCGGGGGGCGGAGAGACCCAGTACTTC.

This clone appeared once. The J gene is TRBJ2-3, the V gene TRBV4-3, with TRBD1 as a possible D gene (5 bases). Germline assignment: CDR1 LGHNA and CDR2 YSLEER. The CDR3 runs to 15 residues. V lost 0 bases, J lost 3 bases, and 10 bases lay in between. CDR3 sequence (DNA): TGCGCCAGCAGCCAAGACAGGGTTGGGACAGATACGCAGTATTTT. Its translation is CASSQDRVGTDTQYF.

The chain links TRBV29-1 to TRBJ2-5; D call uncertain. V was trimmed by 4 bases and J by 5 bases, leaving 8 bases between them. The CDR3 runs 11 residues. Germline V CDR1 and CDR2: SQVTM, ANQGSEA. CDR3 in DNA: TGCAGCGTTGGTGGTAGCGAGACCCAGTACTTC. It codes for CSVGGSETQYF. The variable domain in full, completed from reference TRBV29-1 and TRBJ2-5, reads SAVISQKPSRDICQRGTSLTIQCQVDSQVTMMFWYRQQPGQSLTLIATANQGSEATYESGFVIDKFPISRPNLTFSTLTVSNMSPEDSSIYLCSVGGSETQYFGPGTRLLVL.

This chain connects TRBV2 to TRBJ2-3, with D tentatively TRBD2 (5 bases). Trimming removed 5 bases at V and 6 bases at J, with 12 bases between. CDR1 SNHLY and CDR2 FYNNEI come from the germline V gene. This CDR3 region has 13 residues. The CDR3 loop reads CASSLFSGDTQYF. Written as DNA, the CDR3 is TGTGCCAGCAGTCTCTTCTCGGGGGATACGCAGTATTTT.